The 22 T cell receptor beta chains reported below all come from one sample, sequenced in a study of shared clonotypes between healthy human individuals. Cells designated naive CD8 were CD45RO-negative and were positively selected for CCR7, with terminally differentiated effector memory CD45RA+ cells excluded. This table comes from immunoSEQ multiplex PCR, and its TCRdb copy is limited to in-frame clones, with some not included. Here the sample spans approximately 600,000 clones, approximately 95% being singletons. Sequenced: naive CD8+ T cells sorted from blood. The receptors were sampled from a woman under 40 in good health.

The rearrangement uses TRBV27 and TRBJ1-4; D is undetermined. Per the germline V gene, CDR1 is MNHEY and CDR2 is SMNVEV (reference sequence). The CDR3 is made up of 16 amino acids. Trimming stripped 2 bases from V and 2 bases from J, with 12 bases between. DNA of the CDR3: TGTGCCAGCAGTTTAACCCAAGTGGGGACTAATGAAAAACTGTTTTTT. It yields the protein CASSLTQVGTNEKLFF.

V gene TRBV5-1 combines with J gene TRBJ2-7, with 7 bases lining up with TRBD1. This CDR3 contains 15 residues. CDR1 is SGHRS, CDR2 YFSETQ, per germline. Trimming took 0 bases from V and 5 from J; bases not matched to a gene: 8. Written as DNA, the CDR3 is TGCGCCAGCAGCTTGGCCCAGGGGGAAACCCACGAGCAGTACTTC. This gives the protein CASSLAQGETHEQYF. Variable domain in full (rest from reference TRBV5-1 and TRBJ2-7): KAGVTQTPRYLIKTRGQQVTLSCSPISGHRSVSWYQQTPGQGLQFLFEYFSETQRNKGNFPGRFSGRQFSNSRSEMNVSTLELGDSALYLCASSLAQGETHEQYFGPGTRLTVT.

The chain joins TRBV28 to TRBJ1-5; TRBD1 is a possible D gene (6 bases). This CDR3 is 15 amino acids long. V was trimmed by 7 bases and J by 5 bases, leaving 18 bases between them. CDR1 and CDR2 (germline): MDHEN, SYDVKM. CDR3 protein: CASTLWGGADQPQHF. CDR3 coding DNA: TGTGCCAGCACCCTATGGGGGGGGGCGGATCAGCCCCAGCATTTT.

The chain couples TRBV4-2 to TRBJ2-7; no reliable D call. CDR3 length equals 16 residues. Trimming removed 0 bases from V and 0 bases from J, with 12 bases in between. In germline, CDR1 is LGHNA, CDR2 YNFKEQ. The CDR3 coding sequence is TGTGCCAGCAGCCAAGAACGGCTCACGACCTCCTACGAGCAGTACTTC. Translating gives CASSQERLTTSYEQYF.

This clone was seen once. This chain uses TRBV7-9 with TRBJ2-3; no clear D gene. The CDR3 consists of 14 residues. CDR1 and CDR2 (germline): SEHNR, FQNEAQ (reference sequence). Trimming removed 5 bases at V and 1 base at J, with 10 bases between. CDR3 nucleotides: TGTGCCAGCAGCGCCCAGGATCGCACAGATACGCAGTATTTT. This encodes CASSAQDRTDTQYF.

This rearrangement joins TRBV11-2 to TRBJ2-5; 8 positions agree with TRBD2. Judging by the DNA end, TRBJ2-7 fits better; the J call may be wrong. CDR3 length: 15 residues. The germline gives CDR1 SGHAT, CDR2 FQNNGV. The CDR3 spells CASSLVGRGAYEQYF. The CDR3 DNA follows: TGTGCCAGCAGCTTAGTGGGGCGGGGGGCCTACGAGCAGTACTTC.

CDR3 residues: CASSFSGAEQYF. CDR3 bases: TGCGCCAGCAGCTTTAGTGGGGCCGAGCAGTACTTC. The chain is built from TRBV5-1 and TRBJ2-7; maybe TRBD1 (5 bases). There are 12 residues in the CDR3. With 2 bases removed from V and 6 bases from J, the gap between germline ends came to 9 bases. CDR1 is SGHRS and CDR2 is YFSETQ in the germline V gene.

The chain has TRBV25-1 and TRBJ2-2; TRBD2 matches 10 bases. CDR3 size: 17 residues. The V gene's germline CDR1 is MGHDK and CDR2 SYGVNS. V was clipped by 3 bases and J by 4 bases; unmatched bases: 8. DNA of the CDR3: TGTGCCAGCAGTGACCCTTTAGCGGGAGGCCTCACCGGGGAGCTGTTTTTT. Protein product: CASSDPLAGGLTGELFF. Combining the CDR3 with reference TRBV25-1 and TRBJ2-2 gives the whole variable domain EADIYQTPRYLVIGTGKKITLECSQTMGHDKMYWYQQDPGMELHLIHYSYGVNSTEKGDLSSESTVSRIRTEHFPLTLESARPSHTSQYLCASSDPLAGGLTGELFFGEGSRLTVL.

The gene calls are TRBV27 and TRBJ2-2; D call uncertain. There are 15 residues in the CDR3. CDR1 is MNHEY and CDR2 is SMNVEV in the germline V gene (reference sequence). Trimming removed 1 base at V and 5 bases at J, with 11 bases between. This chain's CDR3 is CASSLYVGKTGELFF. CDR3 in DNA: TGTGCCAGCAGTTTATACGTGGGGAAGACCGGGGAGCTGTTTTTT.

The table lists this clone with a count of one. The J gene is TRBJ1-4, the V gene TRBV6-6; D remains unclear. The germline V and J ends were trimmed by 3 bases and 7 bases, with 12 bases remaining between them. CDR3 length: 14 residues. The germline gives CDR1 MNHNY, CDR2 SVGAGI (reference sequence). The CDR3 protein is CASSYNMEVEKLFF. In DNA form, the CDR3 reads TGTGCCAGCAGTTATAATATGGAGGTTGAAAAACTGTTTTTT.

The V gene is TRBV7-6, the J gene TRBJ2-2, with 8 bases fitting TRBD1. CDR1 and CDR2 from the germline V gene are SGHVS and FNYEAQ. V shed 2 bases and J 6 bases; nucleotides not matched to a gene: 2. The CDR3 has 14 amino acids. The chain's CDR3 is CASSLSGGSGELFF. Written as DNA, the CDR3 is TGTGCCAGCAGCTTATCAGGGGGCTCCGGGGAGCTGTTTTTT.

The V call is TRBV27, the J call TRBJ2-5; 9 nucleotides match TRBD2. The end of the DNA aligns better with TRBJ2-7, so the J call may be wrong. CDR3 length: 14 amino acids. In germline, CDR1 is MNHEY, CDR2 SMNVEV (reference sequence). DNA for the CDR3: TGTGCCAGCAGTCTCCAAGCGGGAGGCCACGAGCAGTACTTC. Translated: CASSLQAGGHEQYF.

Remarks on this clone: This sample includes further DNA sequences coding for the same CDR3. The chain couples TRBV28 to TRBJ2-7; D gene ambiguous. The CDR3 consists of 14 residues. V gave up 1 base and J gave up 1 base, with 8 bases separating them. The germline V gene has CDR1 MDHEN and CDR2 SYDVKM. CDR3 bases: TGTGCCAGCAGTTTATCAGGCAGTTCCTACGAGCAGTACTTC. Translation gives CASSLSGSSYEQYF. Using reference TRBV28 and TRBJ2-7 for the parts outside the CDR3, the full variable domain is DVKVTQSSRYLVKRTGEKVFLECVQDMDHENMFWYRQDPGLGLRLIYFSYDVKMKEKGDIPEGYSVSREKKERFSLILESASTNQTSMYLCASSLSGSSYEQYFGPGTRLTVT.

The gene calls are TRBV29-1 and TRBJ2-1; TRBD2 aligns across 10 bases. The CDR3 has 13 residues. CDR1 SQVTM and CDR2 ANQGSEA come from the germline V gene. J gave up 12 bases and V 4 bases, and 9 bases lay outside the gene matches. The CDR3 region has the DNA TGCAGCGTTGTCAGCCTAGCGGGGGTCGGGCAGTTCTTC. Its protein product is CSVVSLAGVGQFF.

The CDR3 spells CASSFRLGAEQYF. In DNA, the CDR3 is TGTGCCAGCAGTTTTCGGCTGGGCGCCGAGCAGTACTTC. The V call is TRBV28, the J call TRBJ2-7; D is ambiguous. Germline CDR1 and CDR2: MDHEN and SYDVKM. V was cut by 3 bases and J by 6 bases, with 12 bases left in between. CDR3 length: 13 residues.

The V call is TRBV28, the J call TRBJ1-2; D perhaps matches TRBD1 (6 bases). The V and J ends lost 2 bases and 0 bases respectively, with 7 bases between them. The CDR3 has 14 residues. Germline V gene data show CDR1 as MDHEN and CDR2 as SYDVKM. DNA of the CDR3: TGTGCCAGCAGTTTACAGGGGTCTAACTATGGCTACACCTTC. It translates to CASSLQGSNYGYTF.

The chain recombines TRBV19 with TRBJ1-1; TRBD1 agrees at 9 bases. Germline V gives CDR1 LNHDA, CDR2 SQIVND (reference sequence). This CDR3 is 17 amino acids long. V lost 6 bases, J lost 2 bases, and 13 bases stayed unmatched. The CDR3 bases are TGTGCCAGTAGCCAACACCCGGACAGGGGCGTTAACACTGAAGCTTTCTTT. As protein: CASSQHPDRGVNTEAFF.

The V and J genes are TRBV15 and TRBJ2-7, with 7 bases matching TRBD1. Germline values: CDR1 LNHNV, CDR2 YYDKDF (reference sequence). Losses at the gene ends were 4 bases for V and 5 bases for J; bases not matched to a gene: 5. The CDR3 spans 13 residues. The CDR3 DNA reads TGTGCCACCAGCACCCGACAGGGCAACGAGCAGTACTTC. Its translation: CATSTRQGNEQYF.

The CDR3 DNA is TGTGCCAGCAGTGAAAGGGGCCCCTATGGCTACACCTTC. Translation gives CASSERGPYGYTF. The chain has TRBV2 and TRBJ1-2; TRBD1 is a possible D gene (5 bases). Germline CDR1 is SNHLY and CDR2 is FYNNEI. The CDR3 is 13 residues long. Trimming took off 2 bases at V and 4 bases at J, with 8 bases between the two ends.

The chain combines TRBV5-4 with TRBJ2-5, with 16 nucleotides matching TRBD2. The ends lost 0 bases at V and 5 bases at J; junction bases unmatched: 10. CDR1 and CDR2 (germline): SGHNT, YYREEE (reference sequence). CDR3 length: 19 residues. CDR3 bases: TGTGCCAGCAGCTTGGAGGGTCAGGGACTAGCGGGAGGGCATGAGACCCAGTACTTC. This encodes CASSLEGQGLAGGHETQYF.

The chain joins TRBV5-4 to TRBJ2-5; 10 bases match TRBD2. The J call may be in error: the DNA end matches TRBJ2-7 better. The V gene's germline CDR1 is SGHNT and CDR2 YYREEE (reference sequence). The CDR3 covers 16 residues. Here the CDR3 reads CASSLAWSSGRYEQYF. As DNA, the CDR3 is TGTGCCAGCAGCTTGGCTTGGTCTAGCGGGAGATACGAGCAGTACTTC.

V is TRBV6-1 and J is TRBJ2-1, with D maybe TRBD1 (6 bases). V lost 1 base, J lost 3 bases, and 10 bases lay in between. This CDR3 comprises 15 residues. Germline V gives CDR1 MNHNS, CDR2 SASEGT. CDR3 in amino acids: CASSEEPGDYNEQFF. CDR3 nucleotide sequence: TGTGCCAGCAGTGAAGAACCAGGGGACTACAATGAGCAGTTCTTC.